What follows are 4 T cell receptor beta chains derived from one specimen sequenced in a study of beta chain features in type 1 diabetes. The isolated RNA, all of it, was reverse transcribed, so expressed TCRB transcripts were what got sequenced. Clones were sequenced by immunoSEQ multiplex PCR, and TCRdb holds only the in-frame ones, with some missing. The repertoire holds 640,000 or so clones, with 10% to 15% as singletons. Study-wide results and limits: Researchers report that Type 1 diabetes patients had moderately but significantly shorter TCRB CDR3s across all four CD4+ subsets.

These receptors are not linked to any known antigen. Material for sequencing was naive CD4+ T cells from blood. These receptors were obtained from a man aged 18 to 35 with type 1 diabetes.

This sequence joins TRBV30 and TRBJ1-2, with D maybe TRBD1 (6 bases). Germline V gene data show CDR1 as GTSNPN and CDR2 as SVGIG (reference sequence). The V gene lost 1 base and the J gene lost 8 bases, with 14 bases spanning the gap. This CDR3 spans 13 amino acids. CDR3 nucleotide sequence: TGTGCCTGGAGTGGTTTAACAACAGGGGGCTACACCTTC. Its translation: CAWSGLTTGGYTF.

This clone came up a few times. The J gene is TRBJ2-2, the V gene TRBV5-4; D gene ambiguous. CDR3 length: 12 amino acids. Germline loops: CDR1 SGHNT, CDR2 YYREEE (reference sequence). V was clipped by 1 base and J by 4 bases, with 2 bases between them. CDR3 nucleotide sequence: TGTGCCAGCAGCTTGAGCACCGGGGAGCTGTTTTTT. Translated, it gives CASSLSTGELFF.

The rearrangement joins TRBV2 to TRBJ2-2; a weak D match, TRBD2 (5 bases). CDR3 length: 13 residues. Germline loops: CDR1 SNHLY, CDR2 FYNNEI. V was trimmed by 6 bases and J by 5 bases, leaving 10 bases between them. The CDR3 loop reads CASRQTGTGELFF. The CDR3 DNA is TGTGCCAGCAGGCAGACGGGGACCGGGGAGCTGTTTTTT. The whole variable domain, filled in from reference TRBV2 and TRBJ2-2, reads EPEVTQTPSHQVTQMGQEVILRCVPISNHLYFYWYRQILGQKVEFLVSFYNNEISEKSEIFDDQFSVERPDGSNFTLKIRSTKLEDSAMYFCASRQTGTGELFFGEGSRLTVL.

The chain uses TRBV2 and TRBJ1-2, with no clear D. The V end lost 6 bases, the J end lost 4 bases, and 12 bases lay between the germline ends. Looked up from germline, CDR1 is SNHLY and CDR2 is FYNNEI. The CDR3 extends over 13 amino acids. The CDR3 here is CASRKEEGYGYTF. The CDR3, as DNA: TGTGCCAGCAGGAAAGAGGAGGGCTATGGCTACACCTTC.